This T cell receptor (beta chain) was captured in a study of T cells in Graves' hyperthyroidism and ophthalmopathy (dated by TCRdb to about 2019). Regarding the study in general: Peripheral blood samples were taken at initial diagnosis, before any treatment was given. The study also compared thyroid tissue and blood T-cell repertoires from several Graves' hyperthyroidism patients. Whether ophthalmopathy could be predicted prospectively was tested in an independent validation cohort made up of roughly 20 hyperthyroidism patients plus 17 patients who later progressed to ophthalmopathy. A discovery cohort of fewer than 110 patients, about 40 with Graves' ophthalmopathy and approximately 55 with stable Graves' hyperthyroidism, was used to find distinguishing TCR V-J signatures. After sampling, hyperthyroidism patients received methimazole starting at 30 mg daily, and ophthalmopathy patients received high-dose intravenous methylprednisolone. The approximately 100 discovery patients were randomly split 7:3 into training and test sets. According to the paper, TCR Vbeta CDR3 sequencing was carried out on 135 peripheral blood samples, which came from 40 to 45 ophthalmopathy, 70 to 80 hyperthyroidism and about 17 progressor patients. Findings and caveats that apply to the study as a whole: Most expanded thyroid clonotypes (frequency above 0.001) were also detected in blood, suggesting blood repertoires may reflect thyroid immune responses. Sample size was not statistically predetermined, and investigators were not blinded to group allocation. During validation, the model predicted progression to ophthalmopathy a median of approximately 7 months ahead of onset, with around 71% sensitivity and under 85% specificity. Ophthalmopathy was separated from stable hyperthyroidism by a 13 V-J signature model, with approximately 86% sensitivity and around 81% specificity obtained in cross-validation and 80%/75% obtained in testing.

The CDR3 holds 13 amino acids from the cysteine to the phenylalanine. CDR3 DNA is the only sequence kept; it has 39 bases, read in frame from the first base. Trimming takes 8 bases off V and 1 base off J; junction bases not matched to a gene: 4. From a lookup of the germline V gene, CDR1 and CDR2 are ENHRY and SYGVKD. Hyperthyroidism patients were aged 18 to 65 years and newly diagnosed, with disease duration of less than 2 months. The study excluded patients with uncontrolled infections, other autoimmune diseases, pregnancy or lactation. Diagnoses relied on clinical symptoms, serum thyroxine and TRAb, thyroid ultrasound and orbital computed tomography. For progressor patients, blood was drawn at the first diagnosis of hyperthyroidism, before any ophthalmopathy symptoms had appeared. PBMCs were isolated from more than 9 ml of fresh peripheral blood by Ficoll-Paque density gradient centrifugation. Patients classed as progressors first received a Graves' hyperthyroidism diagnosis and then went on to develop ophthalmopathy during follow-up. Total RNA was extracted using Trizol reagent, and RNA quality was assessed on an Agilent 2100 Bioanalyzer.

TCR beta CDR3 regions were amplified from RNA transcripts. For the first round of RT-PCR on the TCR CDR3, the HTBI primer set was used together with the Qiagen OneStep RT-PCR kit. The libraries were constructed in a second round of multiplex PCR and then size-selected and purified. The libraries were sequenced on an Illumina HiSeq2000 using paired-end 100 bp reads. As for how the authors treated the data: SOAPnuke was used to process the raw data, removing reads that contained adapters or uncalled bases, had a mean Phred below 15, or lacked an exact match to the constant primer or identifier. High-quality paired reads were merged using COPE v1.2.5, and each unique nucleotide sequence was defined as a clonotype. MiTCR v1.1 was used to align clonotypes to the IMGT TRBV, TRBD and TRBJ reference segments. Analysis was restricted to V-J combinations with a frequency above 0.0001, which covered about 99% of repertoires. The TCS score was defined as the ratio of F50 (clonal expansion) to E x V (chaos), calculated using BLOSUM62-based TCRdist between CDR3 peptides within each V-J. Welch's t-statistics and random forest reduced around 520 V-J features to roughly 13, which were used in a naive Bayes classifier (R e1071). TCRdb reprocessed the public reads (quality trimming at Q25 with fastp, clone calling with MiXCR) and kept in-frame beta chains. When rows share a CDR3 protein, they turn into one entry using the most common DNA and genes. None of the V and J calls come from the authors' own analysis; TCRdb made them. This sample lists about 280,000 distinct CDR3 sequences; approximately 26% were detected once. The ten largest clones take up roughly 24% of the sample.

At least ten counts were recorded for this clonotype. The antigen this receptor binds is unknown. Base qualities are missing; no much larger clone stands one base away. The specimen was blood. The chain joins TRBV10-3 to TRBJ1-1; TRBD1 agrees with 7 junctional bases. The sequence came from a man aged 35 to 55 with Graves' hyperthyroidism that later progressed to Graves' ophthalmopathy. The nucleotide sequence reads TGTGCCATCGCCGGGACAGCGAACACTGAAGCTTTCTTT. Protein translation: CAIAGTANTEAFF.